The clone carrying this T cell receptor beta chain was counted ten times or more. What it binds is unknown. These data belong to a study of T cells in Graves' hyperthyroidism and ophthalmopathy. Findings of the study overall: Blood also held most thyroid clonotypes expanded beyond 0.001. Model predictions of ophthalmopathy came a median approximately 6 months before onset.

Regions amplified from RNA transcripts were the TCR beta CDR3 regions. During a first-round RT-PCR of the TCR CDR3, the HTBI primer set was used. In TCRdb, the multiplex PCR reads were re-called with MiXCR into one record per CDR3 protein. The top ten hold 25% to 30% of the sample, which has more than 500,000 distinct CDR3 sequences, 16% seen once. Reasons for excluding patients were uncontrolled infection, other autoimmune disease, pregnancy or lactation. The TCR originated in a woman aged 30 to 39 with Graves' ophthalmopathy. The material sequenced was blood.

CDR3 DNA sequence: TGTGCCAGCAGTTTAGTCAGGGGCAGAGCAGATACGCAGTATTTT. It yields the protein CASSLVRGRADTQYF. The V call is TRBV12-3 or TRBV12-4, the J call TRBJ2-3, with D maybe TRBD1 (6 bases). The ends were cut back, 1 base at V and 4 bases at J, with 12 bases in the middle. This CDR3 has 15 residues.